This T cell receptor (beta chain) was captured in a study of human T cells and chemical hapten exposure. Study conclusions and caveats: TCRs at high frequency, those above 1 in 1000, did not change with DPC sensitization. Positively correlated with patch test score were the counts of PT1 expanded TCRs. Expanded TCRs formed significantly more large CDR3 similarity clusters than controls.

Germline assignment: CDR1 SEHNR and CDR2 FQNEAQ (reference sequence). The CDR3 covers 11 residues. V was pared by 11 bases and J by 5 bases, with 11 bases between. TCRdb reanalysed the RACE reads using MiXCR and keeps one entry per CDR3 protein. The profile covers about 140,000 distinct CDR3 sequences, with approximately 10% appearing a single time and around 1.4% taken by the ten largest. Time point meaning: patch test 2, 6 weeks after DPC sensitization. Indicated treatment: therapeutic diphenylcyclopropenone sensitization with weekly scalp DPC. This clonotype was found many times. Its antigen is unknown.

The sequencing here drew on whole blood, taken in connection with sensitization to the hapten diphenylcyclopropenone (DPC). The V gene is TRBV7-9, the J gene TRBJ2-3; D remains ambiguous. This sequence was found in a woman aged 50 to 60 with alopecia areata. Some clones in this sample may be carry-over from other donors' samples. The CDR3 is CASTWGDTQYF. The CDR3 DNA is TGTGCCTCTACCTGGGGAGATACGCAGTATTTT.